This entry features one TCR beta chain sequence. This sample is part of a study of blood T cell repertoires in COVID-19. Study summary: The United States, Italy and Spain provided the acute and convalescent COVID-19 samples. T cells, B-cell-depleted T cells, or PBMCs supplied cDNA or gDNA.

The authors' processing: Amplification of reference gene primers provided the estimated nucleated cell counts. Assay used: immunoSEQ multiplex PCR; TCRdb lists only in-frame clones, some missing. V and J calls and clone size are copied from that table; D and trimming were computed from the DNA. The top ten clones hold 1% of a sample with some 310,000 clones, around nine tenths of them seen once. Germline CDR1 and CDR2: MNHNS and SASEGT. Trimming removed 1 base from V and 5 bases from J, with 14 bases in between. CDR3 length equals 15 residues. Sequenced sample: peripheral blood. The chain recombines TRBV6-1 with TRBJ1-1, with D maybe TRBD1 (6 bases). The TCR was taken from a man aged 45-65 years with active or convalescent COVID-19. The CDR3, as DNA: TGTGCCAGCAGTGAAGACAGGGCAAAAGGAACTGAAGCTTTCTTT. Protein: CASSEDRAKGTEAFF.